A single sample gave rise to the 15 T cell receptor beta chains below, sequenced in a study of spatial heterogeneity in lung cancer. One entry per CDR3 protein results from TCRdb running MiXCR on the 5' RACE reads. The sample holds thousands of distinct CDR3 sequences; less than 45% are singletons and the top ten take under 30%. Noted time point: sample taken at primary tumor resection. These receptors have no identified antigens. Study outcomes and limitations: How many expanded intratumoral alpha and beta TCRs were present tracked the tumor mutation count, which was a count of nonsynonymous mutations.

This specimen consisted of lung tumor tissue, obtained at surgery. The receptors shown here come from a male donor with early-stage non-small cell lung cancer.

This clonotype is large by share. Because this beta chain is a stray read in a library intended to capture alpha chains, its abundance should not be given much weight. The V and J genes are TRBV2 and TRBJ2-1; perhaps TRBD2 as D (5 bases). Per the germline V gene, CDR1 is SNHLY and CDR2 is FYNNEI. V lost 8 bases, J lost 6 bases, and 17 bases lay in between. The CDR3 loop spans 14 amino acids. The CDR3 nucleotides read TGTGCCAGCGCGAGGGATTCGTCTGGCAATGAGCAGTTCTTC. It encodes CASARDSSGNEQFF.

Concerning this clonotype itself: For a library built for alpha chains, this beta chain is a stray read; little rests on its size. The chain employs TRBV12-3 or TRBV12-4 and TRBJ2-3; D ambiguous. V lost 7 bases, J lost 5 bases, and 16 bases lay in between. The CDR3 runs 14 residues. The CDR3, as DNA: TGTGCCAGCACCCTCACTAAGGGCAAAGATACGCAGTATTTT. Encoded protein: CASTLTKGKDTQYF.

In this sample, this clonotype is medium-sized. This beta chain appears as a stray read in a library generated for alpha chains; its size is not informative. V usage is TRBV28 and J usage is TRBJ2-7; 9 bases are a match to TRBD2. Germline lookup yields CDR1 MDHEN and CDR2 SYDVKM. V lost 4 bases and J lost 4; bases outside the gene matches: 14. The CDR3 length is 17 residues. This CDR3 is CASSSSGGGRARYEQYF. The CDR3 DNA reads TGTGCCAGCAGTTCGTCCGGCGGCGGGAGGGCCAGGTACGAGCAGTACTTC.

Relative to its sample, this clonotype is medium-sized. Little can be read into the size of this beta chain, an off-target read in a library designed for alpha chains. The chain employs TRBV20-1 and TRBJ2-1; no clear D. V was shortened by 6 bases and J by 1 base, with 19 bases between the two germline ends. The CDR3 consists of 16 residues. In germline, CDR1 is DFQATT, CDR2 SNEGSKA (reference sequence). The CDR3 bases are TGCAGTGCCGACGGTCCCCGCGGTGGGTCCTACAATGAGCAGTTCTTC. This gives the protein CSADGPRGGSYNEQFF.

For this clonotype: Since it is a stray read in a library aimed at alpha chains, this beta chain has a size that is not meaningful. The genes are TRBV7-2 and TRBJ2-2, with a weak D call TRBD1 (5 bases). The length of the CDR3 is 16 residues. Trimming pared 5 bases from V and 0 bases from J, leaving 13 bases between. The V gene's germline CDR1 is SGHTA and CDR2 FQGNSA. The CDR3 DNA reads TGTGCCAGCAGCGCCCGGTGGACACCGAACACCGGGGAGCTGTTTTTT. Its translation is CASSARWTPNTGELFF.

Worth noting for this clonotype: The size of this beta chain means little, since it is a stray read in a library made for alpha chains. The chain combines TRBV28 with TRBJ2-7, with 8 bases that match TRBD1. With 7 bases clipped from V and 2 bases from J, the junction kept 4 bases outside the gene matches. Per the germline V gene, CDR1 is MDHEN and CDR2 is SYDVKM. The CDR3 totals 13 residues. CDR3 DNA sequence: TGTGCCAGCACTCCGGGACAGGCCTACGAGCAGTACTTC. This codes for CASTPGQAYEQYF.

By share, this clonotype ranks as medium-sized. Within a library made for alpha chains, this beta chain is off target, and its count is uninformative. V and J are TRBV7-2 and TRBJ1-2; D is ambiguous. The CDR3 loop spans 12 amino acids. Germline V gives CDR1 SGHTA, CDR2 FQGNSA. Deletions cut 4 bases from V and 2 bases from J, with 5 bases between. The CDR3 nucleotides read TGTGCCAGCAGCTACGACAACTATGGCTACACCTTC. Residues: CASSYDNYGYTF.

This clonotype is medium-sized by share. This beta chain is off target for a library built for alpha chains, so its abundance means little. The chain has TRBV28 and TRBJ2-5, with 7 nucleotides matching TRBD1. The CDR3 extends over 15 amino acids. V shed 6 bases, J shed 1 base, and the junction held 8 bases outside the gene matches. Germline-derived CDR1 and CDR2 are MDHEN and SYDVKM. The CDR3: CASRTQQGLQETQYF. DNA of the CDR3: TGTGCCAGCAGAACCCAACAGGGGCTCCAAGAGACCCAGTACTTC.

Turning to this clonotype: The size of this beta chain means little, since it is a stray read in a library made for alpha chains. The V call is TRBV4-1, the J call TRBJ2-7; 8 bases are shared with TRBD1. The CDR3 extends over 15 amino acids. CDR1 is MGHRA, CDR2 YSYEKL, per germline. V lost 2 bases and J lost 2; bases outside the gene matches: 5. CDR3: CASSQPGQATYEQYF. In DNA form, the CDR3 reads TGCGCCAGCAGCCAACCGGGACAGGCTACCTACGAGCAGTACTTC.

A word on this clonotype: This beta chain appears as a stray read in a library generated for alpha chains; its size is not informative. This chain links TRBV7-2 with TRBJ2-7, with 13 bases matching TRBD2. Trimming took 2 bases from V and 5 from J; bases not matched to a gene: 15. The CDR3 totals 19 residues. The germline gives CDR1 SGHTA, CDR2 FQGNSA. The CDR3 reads CASSLSPGLAGLPRHEQYF. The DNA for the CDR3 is TGTGCCAGCAGCTTATCGCCGGGACTAGCGGGACTCCCAAGACACGAGCAGTACTTC.

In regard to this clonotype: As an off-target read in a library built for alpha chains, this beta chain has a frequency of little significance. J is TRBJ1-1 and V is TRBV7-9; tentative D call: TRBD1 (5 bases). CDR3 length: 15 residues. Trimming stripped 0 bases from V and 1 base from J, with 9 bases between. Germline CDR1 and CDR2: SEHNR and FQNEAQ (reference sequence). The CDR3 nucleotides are TGTGCCAGCAGCTTAGCCCAGGGCCAGAACACTGAAGCTTTCTTT. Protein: CASSLAQGQNTEAFF.

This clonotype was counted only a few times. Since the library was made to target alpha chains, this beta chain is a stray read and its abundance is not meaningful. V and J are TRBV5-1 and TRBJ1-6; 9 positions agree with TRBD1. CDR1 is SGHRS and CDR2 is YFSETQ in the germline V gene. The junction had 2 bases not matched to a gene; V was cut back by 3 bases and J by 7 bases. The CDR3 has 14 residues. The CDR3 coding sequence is TGCGCCAGCAGCTGGACAGGGGTGAATTCACCCCTCCACTTT. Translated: CASSWTGVNSPLHF.

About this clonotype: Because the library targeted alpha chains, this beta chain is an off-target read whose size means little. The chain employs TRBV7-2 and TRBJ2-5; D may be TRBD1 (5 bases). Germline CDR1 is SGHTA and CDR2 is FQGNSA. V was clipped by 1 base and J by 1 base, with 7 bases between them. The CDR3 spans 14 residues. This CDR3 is CASSLGGAQETQYF. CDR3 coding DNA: TGTGCCAGCAGCTTAGGTGGGGCCCAAGAGACCCAGTACTTC.

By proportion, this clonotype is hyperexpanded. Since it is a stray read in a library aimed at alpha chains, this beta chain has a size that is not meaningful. DNA for the CDR3: TGCGCCAGCAGCCAAGGTCCAAATCAGCCCCAGCATTTT. Translation: CASSQGPNQPQHF. This sequence joins TRBV4-1 and TRBJ1-5; D is uncertain. V lost 1 base to trimming and J lost 4 bases, with 5 bases between them. The CDR3 sequence is 13 residues long. CDR1 is MGHRA and CDR2 is YSYEKL in the germline V gene.

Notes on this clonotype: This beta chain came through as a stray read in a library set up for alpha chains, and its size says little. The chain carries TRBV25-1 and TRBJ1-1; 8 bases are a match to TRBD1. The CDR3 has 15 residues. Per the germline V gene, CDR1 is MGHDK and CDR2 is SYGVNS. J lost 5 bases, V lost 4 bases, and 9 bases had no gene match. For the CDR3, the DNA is TGTGCCAGCAGTGGAGCCGGACAGGGCGGAACTGAAGCTTTCTTT. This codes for CASSGAGQGGTEAFF.